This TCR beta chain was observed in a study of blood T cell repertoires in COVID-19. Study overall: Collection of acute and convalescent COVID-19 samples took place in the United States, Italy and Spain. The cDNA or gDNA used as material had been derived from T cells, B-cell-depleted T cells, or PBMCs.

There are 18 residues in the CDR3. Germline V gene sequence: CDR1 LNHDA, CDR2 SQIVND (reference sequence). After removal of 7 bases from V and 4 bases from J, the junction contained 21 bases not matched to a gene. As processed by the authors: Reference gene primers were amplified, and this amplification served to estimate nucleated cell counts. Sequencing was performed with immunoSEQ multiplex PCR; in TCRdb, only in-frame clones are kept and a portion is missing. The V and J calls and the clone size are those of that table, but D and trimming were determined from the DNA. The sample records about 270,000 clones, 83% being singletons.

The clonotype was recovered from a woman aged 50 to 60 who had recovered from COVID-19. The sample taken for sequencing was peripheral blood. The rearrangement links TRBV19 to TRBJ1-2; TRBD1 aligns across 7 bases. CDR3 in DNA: TGTGCCAGTACTCCGTTTCCGACAGGGCACAAGGTTGGCTATGGCTACACCTTC. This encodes CASTPFPTGHKVGYGYTF.